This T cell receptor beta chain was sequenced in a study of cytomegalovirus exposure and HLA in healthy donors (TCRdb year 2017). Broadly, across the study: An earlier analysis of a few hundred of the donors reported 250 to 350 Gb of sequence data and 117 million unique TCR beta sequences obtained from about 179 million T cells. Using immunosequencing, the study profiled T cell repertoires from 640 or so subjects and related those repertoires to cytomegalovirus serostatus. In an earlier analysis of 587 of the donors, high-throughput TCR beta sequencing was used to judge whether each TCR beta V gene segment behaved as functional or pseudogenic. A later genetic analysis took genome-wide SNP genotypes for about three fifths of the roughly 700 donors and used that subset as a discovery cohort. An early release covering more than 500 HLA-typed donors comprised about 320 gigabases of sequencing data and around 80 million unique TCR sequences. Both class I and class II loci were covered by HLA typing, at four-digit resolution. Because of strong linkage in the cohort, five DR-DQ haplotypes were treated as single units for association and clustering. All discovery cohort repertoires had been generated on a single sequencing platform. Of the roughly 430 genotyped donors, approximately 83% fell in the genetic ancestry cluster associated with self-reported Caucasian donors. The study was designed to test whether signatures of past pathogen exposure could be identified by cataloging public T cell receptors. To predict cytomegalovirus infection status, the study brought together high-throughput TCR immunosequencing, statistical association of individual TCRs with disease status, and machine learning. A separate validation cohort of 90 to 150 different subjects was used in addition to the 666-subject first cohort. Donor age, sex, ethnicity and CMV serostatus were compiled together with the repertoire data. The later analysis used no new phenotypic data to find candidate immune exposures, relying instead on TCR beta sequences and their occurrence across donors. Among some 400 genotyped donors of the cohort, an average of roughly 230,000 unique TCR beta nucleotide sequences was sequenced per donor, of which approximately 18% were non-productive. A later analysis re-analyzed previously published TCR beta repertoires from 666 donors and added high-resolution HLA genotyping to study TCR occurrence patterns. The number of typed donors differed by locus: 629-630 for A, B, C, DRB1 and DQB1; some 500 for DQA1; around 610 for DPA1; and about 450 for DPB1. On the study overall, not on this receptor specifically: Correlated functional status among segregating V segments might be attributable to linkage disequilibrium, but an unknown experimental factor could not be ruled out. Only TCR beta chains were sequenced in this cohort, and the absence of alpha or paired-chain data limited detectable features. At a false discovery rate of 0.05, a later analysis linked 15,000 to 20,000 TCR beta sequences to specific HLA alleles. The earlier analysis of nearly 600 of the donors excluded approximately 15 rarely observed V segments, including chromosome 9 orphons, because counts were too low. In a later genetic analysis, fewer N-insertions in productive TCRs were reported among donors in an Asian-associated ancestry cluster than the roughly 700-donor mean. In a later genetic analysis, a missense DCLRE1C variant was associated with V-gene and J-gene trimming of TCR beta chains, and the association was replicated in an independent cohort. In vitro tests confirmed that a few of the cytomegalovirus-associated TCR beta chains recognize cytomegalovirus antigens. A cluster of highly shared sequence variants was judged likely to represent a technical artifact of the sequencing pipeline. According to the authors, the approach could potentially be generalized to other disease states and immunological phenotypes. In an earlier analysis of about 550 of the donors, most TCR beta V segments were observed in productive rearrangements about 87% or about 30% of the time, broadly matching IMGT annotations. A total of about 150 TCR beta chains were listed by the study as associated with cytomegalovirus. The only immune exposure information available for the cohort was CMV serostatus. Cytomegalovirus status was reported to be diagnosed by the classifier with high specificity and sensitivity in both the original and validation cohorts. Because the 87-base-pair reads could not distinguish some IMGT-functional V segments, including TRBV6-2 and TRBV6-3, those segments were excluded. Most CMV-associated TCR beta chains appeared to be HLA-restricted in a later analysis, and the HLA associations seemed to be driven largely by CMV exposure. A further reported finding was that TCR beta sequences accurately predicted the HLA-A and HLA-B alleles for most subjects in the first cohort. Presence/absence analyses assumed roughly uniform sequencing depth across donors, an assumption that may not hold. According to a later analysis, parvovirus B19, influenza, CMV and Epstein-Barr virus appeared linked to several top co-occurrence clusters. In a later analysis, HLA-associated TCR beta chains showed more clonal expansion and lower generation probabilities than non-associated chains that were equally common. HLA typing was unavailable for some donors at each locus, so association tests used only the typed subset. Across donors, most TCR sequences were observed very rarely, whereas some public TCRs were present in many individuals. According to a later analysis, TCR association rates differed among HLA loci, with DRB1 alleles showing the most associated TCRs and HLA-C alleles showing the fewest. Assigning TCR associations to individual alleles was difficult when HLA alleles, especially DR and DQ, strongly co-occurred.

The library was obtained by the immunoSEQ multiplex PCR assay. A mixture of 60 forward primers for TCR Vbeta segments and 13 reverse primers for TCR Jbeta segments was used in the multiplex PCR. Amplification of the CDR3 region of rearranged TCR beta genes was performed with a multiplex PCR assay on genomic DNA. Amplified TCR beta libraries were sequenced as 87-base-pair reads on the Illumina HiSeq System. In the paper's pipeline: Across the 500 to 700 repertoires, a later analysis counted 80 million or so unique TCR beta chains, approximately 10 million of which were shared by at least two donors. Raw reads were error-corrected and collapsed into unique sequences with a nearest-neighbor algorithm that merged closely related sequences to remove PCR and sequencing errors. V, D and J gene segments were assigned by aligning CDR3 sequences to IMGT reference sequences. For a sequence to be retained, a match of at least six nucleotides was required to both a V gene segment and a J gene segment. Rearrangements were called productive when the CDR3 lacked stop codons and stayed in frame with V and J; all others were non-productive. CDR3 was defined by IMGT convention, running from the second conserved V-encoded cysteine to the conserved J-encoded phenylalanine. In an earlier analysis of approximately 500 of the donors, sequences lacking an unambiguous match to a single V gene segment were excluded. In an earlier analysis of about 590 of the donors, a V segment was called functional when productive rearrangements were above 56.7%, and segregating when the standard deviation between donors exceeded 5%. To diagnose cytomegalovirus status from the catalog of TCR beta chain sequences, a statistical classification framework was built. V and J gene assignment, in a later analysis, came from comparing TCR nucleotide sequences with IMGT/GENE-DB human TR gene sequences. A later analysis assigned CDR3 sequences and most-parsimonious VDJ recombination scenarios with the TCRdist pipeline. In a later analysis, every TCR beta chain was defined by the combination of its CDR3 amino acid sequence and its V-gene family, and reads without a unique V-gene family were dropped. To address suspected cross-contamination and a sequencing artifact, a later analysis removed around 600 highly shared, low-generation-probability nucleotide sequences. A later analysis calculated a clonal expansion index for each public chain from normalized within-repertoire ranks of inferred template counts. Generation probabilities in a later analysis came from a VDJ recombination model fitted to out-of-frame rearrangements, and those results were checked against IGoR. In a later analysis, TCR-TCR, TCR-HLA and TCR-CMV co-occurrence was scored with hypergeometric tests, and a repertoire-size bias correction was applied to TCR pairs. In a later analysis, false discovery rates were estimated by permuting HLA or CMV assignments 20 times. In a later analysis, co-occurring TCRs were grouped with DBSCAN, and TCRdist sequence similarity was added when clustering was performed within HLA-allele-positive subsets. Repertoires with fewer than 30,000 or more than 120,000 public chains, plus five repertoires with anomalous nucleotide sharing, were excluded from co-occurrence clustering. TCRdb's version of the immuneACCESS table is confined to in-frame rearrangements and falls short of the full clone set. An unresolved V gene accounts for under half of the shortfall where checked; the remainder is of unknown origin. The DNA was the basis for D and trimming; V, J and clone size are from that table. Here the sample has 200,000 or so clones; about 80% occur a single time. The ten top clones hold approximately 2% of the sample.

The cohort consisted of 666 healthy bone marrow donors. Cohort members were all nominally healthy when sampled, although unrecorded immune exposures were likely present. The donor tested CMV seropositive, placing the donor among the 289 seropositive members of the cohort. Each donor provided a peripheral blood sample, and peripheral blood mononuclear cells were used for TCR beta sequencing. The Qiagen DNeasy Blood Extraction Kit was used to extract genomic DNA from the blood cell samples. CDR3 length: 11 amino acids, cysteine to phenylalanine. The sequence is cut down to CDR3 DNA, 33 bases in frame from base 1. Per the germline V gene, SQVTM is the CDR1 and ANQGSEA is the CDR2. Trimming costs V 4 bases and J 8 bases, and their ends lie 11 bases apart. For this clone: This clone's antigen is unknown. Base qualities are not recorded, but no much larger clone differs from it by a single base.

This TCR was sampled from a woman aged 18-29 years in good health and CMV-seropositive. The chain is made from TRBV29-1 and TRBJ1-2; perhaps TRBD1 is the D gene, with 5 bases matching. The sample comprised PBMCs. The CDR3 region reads CSVVSGEGYTF. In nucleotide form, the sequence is TGCAGCGTTGTTTCGGGGGAAGGCTACACCTTC.